The rows below give T cell receptor beta chains drawn from one sample of a study of T cell responses to AZD1222 COVID-19 vaccine. Method: immunoSEQ multiplex PCR; TCRdb's copy keeps in-frame clones and lacks some. Of about 200,000 clones listed, under 95% are singletons. Sequencing used peripheral blood, obtained 28 days after the second AZD1222 dose. All receptors come from an adult who received the AZD1222 COVID-19 vaccine. Each CDR3 is given with its conserved first and last residue. Fields, in order: D gene, J gene, clone size, CDR3 length, V gene, CDR3 DNA, CDR3 protein. The D gene is left open where the match is weak. Not all rows give a size; the values are once, few, many and, for expanded clones, a class.

d_gene: TRBD1; j_gene: TRBJ1-2; abundance: NA; len: 16; v_gene: TRBV5-1; CDR3nt: TGCGCCAGCAGCCCCGGGACAGGGGCCCCCTTCTATGGCTACACCTTC; CDR3aa: CASSPGTGAPFYGYTF
d_gene: NA; j_gene: TRBJ2-7; abundance: NA; len: 14; v_gene: TRBV7-7; CDR3nt: TGTGCCAGCAGCTTATCAGACGGGGGCTACGAGCAGTACTTC; CDR3aa: CASSLSDGGYEQYF
d_gene: NA; j_gene: TRBJ2-1; abundance: NA; len: 13; v_gene: TRBV9; CDR3nt: TGTGCCAGCAGCGTGGGACTCCAGAATGAGCAGTTCTTC; CDR3aa: CASSVGLQNEQFF
d_gene: NA; j_gene: TRBJ2-3; abundance: few; len: 13; v_gene: TRBV30; CDR3nt: TGTGCCTGGAGCCAAGCGGACACAGATACGCAGTATTTT; CDR3aa: CAWSQADTDTQYF
d_gene: TRBD1; j_gene: TRBJ1-2; abundance: NA; len: 15; v_gene: TRBV5-1; CDR3nt: TGCGCCAGCAGCTTAGGACAGGGAGCTAACTATGGCTACACCTTC; CDR3aa: CASSLGQGANYGYTF
d_gene: NA; j_gene: TRBJ1-2; abundance: NA; len: 15; v_gene: TRBV7-9; CDR3nt: TGTGCCAGCAGCTTAGCCACAGCGGTGACGCGGGGCTACACCTTC; CDR3aa: CASSLATAVTRGYTF
d_gene: NA; j_gene: TRBJ2-7; abundance: NA; len: 13; v_gene: TRBV10-3; CDR3nt: TGTGCCATCAGTACCGGGACACCCTACGAGCAGTACTTC; CDR3aa: CAISTGTPYEQYF
d_gene: NA; j_gene: TRBJ2-2; abundance: NA; len: 15; v_gene: TRBV18; CDR3nt: TGTGCCAGCTCACCCCCTAGCCGGAACACCGGGGAGCTGTTTTTT; CDR3aa: CASSPPSRNTGELFF
d_gene: NA; j_gene: TRBJ2-1; abundance: NA; len: 16; v_gene: TRBV19; CDR3nt: TGTGCCAGTAGTCATCACAGGGAACTCACCTACAATGAGCAGTTCTTC; CDR3aa: CASSHHRELTYNEQFF
d_gene: NA; j_gene: TRBJ1-1; abundance: NA; len: 14; v_gene: TRBV28; CDR3nt: TGTGCCAGCAGTTCTCCCGGCAGAGGCACTGAAGCTTTCTTT; CDR3aa: CASSSPGRGTEAFF